The present T cell receptor beta chain was sequenced within a study of graft-versus-host responses after intestinal transplantation listed by TCRdb under 2021. For context, the study as a whole: The transplants that recipients got were multivisceral, liver-intestinal, or isolated intestinal. The cohort enrolled 24 intestinal transplant recipients, one of whom was a retransplant, and a few patients without pretransplant specimens were excluded. Rather than being sequenced by the commercial service, samples from a few later patients were sequenced in-house on an Illumina MiSeq and processed with MiXCR. Donor T cell macrochimerism was defined as a peak of at least 4% donor T cells among recipient peripheral blood mononuclear cells. Alloreactive clones were identified by sequencing pre-transplant mixed lymphocyte reaction products and comparing these products with unstimulated pre-transplant donor and recipient T cells. Every recipient was given anti-thymocyte globulin induction, then maintenance tacrolimus and steroids for two to three years. Bulk TCR-beta CDR3 sequencing was used to track graft-versus-host and host-versus-graft alloreactive T cell clones in the graft, circulation and bone marrow after intestinal transplantation. Broad study findings and their caveats: In the allografts of patients with donor T cell macrochimerism, GvH to HvG T cell clonal ratios were high. GvH clones turned up in recipient bone marrow, with some appearing earlier in ileal mucosa or blood, a pattern consistent with an intestinal mucosal origin. Early after transplant, declines in HvG clones were associated with peak levels of circulating GvH clones. Conclusions were limited by the relatively low number and heterogeneity of intestinal transplant patients.

Note on this clone: What antigen it recognizes has not been identified. The sample holds no much larger clone one base away, and base qualities are not on file.

The sample's time point label, decoded: cells obtained before transplantation from donor or recipient. CD3+CD4+ and CD3+CD8+ populations were FACS-sorted from unstimulated pre-transplant donor and recipient cells taken from spleen or lymph nodes. The germline V gene gives CDR1 as SGHRS and CDR2 as YFSETQ. The CDR3 holds 18 amino acids from the cysteine to the phenylalanine. Just the 54-base CDR3 DNA is kept, in frame starting at base 1. V is pruned by 5 bases and J by 0 bases, leaving 11 bases of the junction without a gene match. Libraries were prepared through the immunoSEQ multiplex PCR assay. For most patients, genomic DNA was isolated using the Qiagen DNeasy Blood and Tissue Kit and was shipped frozen to Adaptive Biotechnologies for TCR sequencing. For most patients, genomic DNA was subjected to high-throughput TCR-beta CDR3 sequencing by Adaptive Biotechnologies. As for the authors' bioinformatics: Adaptive's ImmunoSEQ software was the source of the TCR sequencing data for 15 to 20 patients, while a few other patients were processed with MiXCR and VDJtools. CD4 versus CD8 sorting errors were corrected by removing sequences found in both subsets at a frequency ratio below 5:1. Because the origin of CDR3 nucleotide sequences shared between donor and recipient could not be assigned, those sequences were removed. Alloreactive clones required at least 2-fold expansion over unstimulated cells and minimum CFSE-low frequency of 0.002% (template counts) or 0.001% (read counts). Clones detected in sequenced pre-transplant spleen, lymph node, or MLR CFSE-low populations of the donor or recipient were defined as mappable. The cumulative frequency of alloreactive clones was calculated as a percentage of all sequences, weighted by copy number. TCRdb carries this immuneACCESS record with in-frame sequences only. Its versions omit some clonotypes, under half of them owing to an unresolved V gene in the studies checked, with the rest unexplained. For V, J and clone size, that table is used; D and trimming come from the DNA. This sample has about 88,000 clones in its table, and around 93% of those were observed once. The ten top clones hold about 0.38% of the sample.

The sequencing here drew on unstimulated CD4+ T cells sorted from spleen or lymph node cells, taken before transplant. The sequence was collected from a human donor who was the organ donor for an intestinal transplant. The rearrangement joined TRBV5-1 to TRBJ2-6; 7 of the junction bases match TRBD1. Here the CDR3 is given as CASRGNRGDTSGANVLTF. The DNA sequence is given as TGCGCCAGCAGGGGTAACAGGGGAGATACCTCTGGGGCCAACGTCCTGACTTTC.